This entry lists 4 T cell receptor beta chains sequenced from one sample in a study of T cells in severe cutaneous drug reactions. The patients sequenced had a carbamazepine-induced Stevens-Johnson syndrome or toxic epidermal necrolysis reaction. Bulk and single-cell libraries used iRepertoire multiplex PCR with TCR subtype-specific primers. TCRdb re-called the multiplex PCR reads; one entry per CDR3 protein, DNA not given. The sample features some 9,900 distinct CDR3 sequences, with around a fifth in its top ten. The sample consisted of cells from a skin blister. These receptor sequences come from a human donor with Stevens-Johnson syndrome, a severe cutaneous drug reaction.

Judged by frequency, this clonotype is medium-sized. The gene calls are TRBV6-1 and TRBJ1-5; the D call of TRBD1 rests on TCRdb alone, since no DNA is present to check it. The CDR3 runs to 16 residues. Germline V CDR1 and CDR2: MNHNS, SASEGT. CDR3 region: CASSPSGYLSNQPQHF.

This chain uses TRBV28 with TRBJ2-5; TCRdb picks TRBD1, but there is no DNA to check that call. CDR3 length: 14 amino acids. Germline loops: CDR1 MDHEN, CDR2 SYDVKM. The CDR3 reads CASSPRRGQETQYF.

This chain joins TRBV20-1 and TRBJ2-3; the D gene TCRdb calls, TRBD1, cannot be checked with no DNA. In germline, CDR1 is DFQATT, CDR2 SNEGSKA (reference sequence). The CDR3 is 20 residues long. CDR3 residues: CSAPSIRGPYYGLAADTQYF.

Considering frequency, this clonotype is medium-sized. The gene calls are TRBV20-1 and TRBJ2-7; TCRdb's assignment of TRBD1 cannot be checked, as there is no DNA. The CDR3 has 15 residues. CDR1 and CDR2 from the germline V gene are DFQATT and SNEGSKA (reference sequence). The CDR3 spells CSARGRDTSSYEQYF.